This entry describes one TCR beta chain. These data belong to a study of blood T cell repertoires in COVID-19. Study at large: There were acute and convalescent COVID-19 samples, and they came from the United States, Italy and Spain. Sources were T cells, B-cell-depleted T cells, or PBMCs; the material itself was cDNA or gDNA.

It was during active infection that Seattle patients were enrolled and then longitudinally followed. The CDR3 is 15 amino acids. The germline gives CDR1 LNHDA, CDR2 SQIVND (reference sequence). V dropped 8 bases and J dropped 3; count of bases not matched to a gene: 7. Original processing methods: Amplification with reference gene primers provided the estimates of nucleated cell counts. Clones were read by immunoSEQ multiplex PCR, and TCRdb kept only the in-frame ones, dropping some. That table is the source of V, J and clone size, and D and trimming were worked out from the DNA. The sample contains over 150,000 clones, roughly 88% of which appear only once.

The TCR originated in a man over 45 with COVID-19, enrolled during active disease. The material sequenced was peripheral blood. This sequence joins TRBV19 and TRBJ2-7, with 13 bases identical to TRBD2. CDR3 nucleotides: TGTGCCAGTTCACGGGGACTAGCGGGGAACTACGAGCAGTACTTC. Its translation: CASSRGLAGNYEQYF.